Below are 31 T cell receptor beta chains sequenced from a single sample in a study of blood T cell repertoires in COVID-19. Using immunoSEQ multiplex PCR, the repertoire was profiled, and TCRdb retains in-frame clones only, with some absent. The table shows tens of thousands of clones, with 80% to 90% occurring only once. The source material was peripheral blood. These receptors were obtained from a woman aged 60-75 years with acute or convalescent COVID-19.

The V gene is TRBV20-1, the J gene TRBJ2-3; 10 nucleotides line up with TRBD2. The length of the CDR3 is 17 residues. Looked up from germline, CDR1 is DFQATT and CDR2 is SNEGSKA (reference sequence). J was trimmed by 0 bases and V by 3 bases; bases with no gene match: 9. The CDR3: CSASSPSGGASTDTQYF. CDR3 nucleotide sequence: TGCAGTGCTAGTTCCCCTAGCGGGGGCGCTAGCACAGATACGCAGTATTTT.

This clone has a single count. The chain couples TRBV11-2 to TRBJ2-4; a weak D match, TRBD2 (7 bases). Trimming removed 7 bases at V and 8 bases at J, with 21 bases between. Germline lookup yields CDR1 SGHAT and CDR2 FQNNGV. The CDR3 totals 15 residues. The CDR3 coding sequence is TGTGCCAGCACTTGGGGGGGGGCAAGTGGTTACATTCAGTACTTC. It is translated as CASTWGGASGYIQYF.

The chain is built from TRBV6-4 and TRBJ1-5; D unclear. CDR3 size: 13 residues. The germline V gene encodes CDR1 MRHNA and CDR2 SNTAGT. Trimming left V 8 bases short and J 7 bases short, with 15 bases between. The CDR3 is CASAEESFQPQHF. CDR3 coding DNA: TGTGCCAGCGCCGAAGAGAGCTTCCAGCCCCAGCATTTT.

The V gene is TRBV3-1 (or the pseudogene TRBV3-2), the J gene TRBJ1-4; tentative D call: TRBD1 (6 bases). Germline lookup yields CDR1 LGHDT and CDR2 YNNKEL (reference sequence). The CDR3 extends over 16 amino acids. V lost 4 bases to trimming and J lost 4 bases, with 16 bases between them. The CDR3 region has the DNA TGTGCCAGCAGCCGAAGAGTGGACAGCCATAATGAAAAACTGTTTTTT. Its translation is CASSRRVDSHNEKLFF.

This chain joins TRBV7-2 and TRBJ2-3, with 12 positions matching TRBD2. This CDR3 is 16 amino acids long. V dropped 5 bases and J dropped 5; count of bases not matched to a gene: 8. Germline V lookup: CDR1 SGHTA, CDR2 FQGNSA. The CDR3 DNA reads TGTGCCAGCAGCGCTCTAGCGGGGGGGCGGGGAGATACGCAGTATTTT. It encodes CASSALAGGRGDTQYF.

This chain joins TRBV19 and TRBJ1-6, with 8 bases fitting TRBD1. The V gene's germline CDR1 is LNHDA and CDR2 SQIVND (reference sequence). With 4 bases clipped from V and 10 bases from J, the junction kept 9 bases outside the gene matches. This CDR3 region has 15 residues. The CDR3 loop is CASSSSGTGPSPLHF. The CDR3 DNA follows: TGTGCCAGTAGTAGCTCCGGGACAGGACCATCACCCCTCCACTTT.

The rearrangement uses TRBV14 and TRBJ2-1; 8 bases map to TRBD2. The CDR3 is 15 amino acids. J was trimmed by 2 bases and V by 5 bases; bases with no gene match: 5. Germline loops: CDR1 SGHDN, CDR2 FVKESK. CDR3 sequence reads: CASSELGGAYNEQFF. The CDR3 DNA reads TGTGCCAGCAGCGAGCTCGGGGGGGCCTACAATGAGCAGTTCTTC. The whole variable domain, filled in from reference TRBV14 and TRBJ2-1, reads EAGVTQFPSHSVIEKGQTVTLRCDPISGHDNLYWYRRVMGKEIKFLLHFVKESKQDESGMPNNRFLAERTGGTYSTLKVQPAELEDSGVYFCASSELGGAYNEQFFGPGTRLTVL.

The chain employs TRBV5-4 and TRBJ2-3, with 10 bases aligning to TRBD2. The junction had 7 bases not matched to a gene; V was cut back by 4 bases and J by 5 bases. The CDR3 contains 15 residues. Germline CDR1 is SGHNT and CDR2 is YYREEE (reference sequence). CDR3 amino acids: CASSLLAGKQDTQYF. CDR3 bases: TGTGCCAGCAGCCTACTAGCGGGGAAGCAAGATACGCAGTATTTT.

The table lists this clone with a count of one. The chain employs TRBV21-1 and TRBJ1-1; the D call of TRBD1 is as the table states it, not checked on the DNA. TRBV21-1 is deemed a pseudogene. The CDR3 is made up of 17 amino acids. The CDR3 DNA sequence: TGTGCCAGCAGCAAAGGGAGCGCAGGGGGCGATTGGACTGAAGCTTTCTTT. Translation: CASSKGSAGGDWTEAFF.

The rearrangement joins TRBV20-1 to TRBJ1-2; D unclear. This CDR3 has 13 residues. V lost 3 bases and J lost 3, with 11 bases in between. Germline V gene lookup returns CDR1 DFQATT and CDR2 SNEGSKA (reference sequence). CDR3: CSASLGVDYGYTF. CDR3 bases: TGCAGTGCTAGTTTGGGAGTCGACTATGGCTACACCTTC.

This chain connects TRBV7-2 to TRBJ2-7; a possible D gene is TRBD2 (6 bases). The CDR3 runs 13 residues. Germline V lookup: CDR1 SGHTA, CDR2 FQGNSA. Trimming shortened V by 5 bases and J by 0 bases, and 8 bases separated the two germline ends. The CDR3 sequence is CASSPGGSYEQYF. The CDR3 DNA reads TGTGCCAGCAGCCCCGGGGGCTCCTACGAGCAGTACTTC.

The V and J genes are TRBV19 and TRBJ1-5; possible D gene TRBD1, 5 bases. The germline CDR1 and CDR2 sequences are LNHDA and SQIVND (reference sequence). This CDR3 region has 18 residues. V gave up 6 bases and J gave up 2 bases, with 23 bases separating them. The CDR3 sequence: CASSSIPGREAGNQPQHF. The DNA of the CDR3 is TGTGCCAGTAGCAGTATCCCTGGCAGGGAGGCTGGCAATCAGCCCCAGCATTTT.

The chain joins TRBV18 to TRBJ1-4, with D perhaps TRBD1 (6 bases). The CDR3 extends over 15 amino acids. The germline V gene encodes CDR1 KGHSH and CDR2 LQKENI. V dropped 6 bases and J dropped 0 bases, with 11 bases sitting between them. CDR3 sequence (DNA): TGTGCCAGCTCGTACGGGACATCAACTAATGAAAAACTGTTTTTT. It specifies CASSYGTSTNEKLFF.

This chain joins TRBV30 and TRBJ1-3, with no clear D. The CDR3 extends over 14 amino acids. Between the trimmed V and J ends, which lost 2 bases and 2 bases, there was a span of 10 bases. Germline V gives CDR1 GTSNPN, CDR2 SVGIG (reference sequence). The CDR3 loop reads CAWSLTLTGNTIYF. The CDR3 DNA is TGTGCCTGGAGTTTAACATTGACTGGAAACACCATATATTTT.

The rearrangement joins TRBV6-6 to TRBJ1-3, with 9 bases that match TRBD1. Germline-derived CDR1 and CDR2 are MNHNY and SVGAGI (reference sequence). The CDR3 consists of 16 residues. Trimming at V came to 6 bases and at J to 4 bases, leaving 10 bases not matched to a gene. In DNA, the CDR3 is TGTGCCAGCAGGATAGGACAGGGGATGGGCGGAAACACCATATATTTT. This translates into CASRIGQGMGGNTIYF.

The CDR3 DNA reads as TGTGCCAGCAGCCGCGGACAGGGATTTTACGGAACTAATGAAAAACTGTTTTTT. Translated: CASSRGQGFYGTNEKLFF. This chain joins TRBV7-9 and TRBJ1-4; 8 nucleotides agree with TRBD1. This CDR3 is built from 18 residues. The V gene end was trimmed by 5 bases and the J gene end by 1 base; junction bases not matched to a gene: 12. The V gene's germline CDR1 is SEHNR and CDR2 FQNEAQ (reference sequence).

This clone was detected only once. J is TRBJ1-1 and V is TRBV3-1 (or the pseudogene TRBV3-2); D unclear. The CDR3 has 17 amino acids. Germline lookup yields CDR1 LGHDT and CDR2 YNNKEL (reference sequence). The V and J ends lost 0 bases and 0 bases respectively, with 14 bases between them. This CDR3 reads CASSQEWGGEMNTEAFF. The CDR3 region has the DNA TGTGCCAGCAGCCAAGAATGGGGAGGAGAAATGAACACTGAAGCTTTCTTT.

The J gene is TRBJ2-7, the V gene TRBV2; 9 bases are shared with TRBD1. The CDR3 is 15 residues long. Per the germline V gene, CDR1 is SNHLY and CDR2 is FYNNEI. J was trimmed by 3 bases and V by 5 bases; bases with no gene match: 8. DNA of the CDR3: TGTGCCAGCAGTCCTAGGACAGGGGACGACTACGAGCAGTACGTC. It translates to CASSPRTGDDYEQYV.

The chain employs TRBV29-1 and TRBJ1-5, with TRBD1 matching 10 bases. With 6 bases clipped from V and 0 bases from J, the junction kept 5 bases outside the gene matches. CDR1 and CDR2 from the germline V gene are SQVTM and ANQGSEA. This CDR3 comprises 15 residues. The CDR3 bases are TGCAGCGTCGAGACAGGGGGCTCTAGCAATCAGCCCCAGCATTTT. Translated, it gives CSVETGGSSNQPQHF.

This chain connects TRBV4-1 to TRBJ2-3; D may be TRBD1 (5 bases). This CDR3 contains 15 residues. Trimming removed 1 base at V and 0 bases at J, with 8 bases between. Looked up from germline, CDR1 is MGHRA and CDR2 is YSYEKL. The CDR3 DNA sequence: TGCGCCAGCAGCCAAGTCGACAGTAGCACAGATACGCAGTATTTT. This gives the protein CASSQVDSSTDTQYF.

The chain carries TRBV10-3 and TRBJ1-1; weak D call: TRBD1 (6 bases). V gave up 4 bases and J gave up 2 bases, with 20 bases separating them. Germline values: CDR1 ENHRY, CDR2 SYGVKD. The CDR3 covers 17 residues. CDR3 protein: CAISVNTVTGINTEAFF. Written as DNA, the CDR3 is TGTGCCATCAGTGTAAATACGGTTACAGGGATAAACACTGAAGCTTTCTTT.

The genes are TRBV7-9 and TRBJ1-5; the D is unclear. The CDR3 sequence is 12 residues long. Trimming stripped 5 bases from V and 11 bases from J, with 13 bases between. The germline gives CDR1 SEHNR, CDR2 FQNEAQ (reference sequence). The CDR3: CASSRNLEAQHF. The CDR3 nucleotides are TGTGCCAGCAGCCGAAACCTTGAGGCCCAGCATTTT.

This clone has just a few counts. This chain joins TRBV2 and TRBJ1-6, with a possible D match to TRBD1 (6 bases). The V end was cut by 1 base, the J end by 7 bases, with 8 bases between. The CDR3 spans 14 residues. Per germline, CDR1 SNHLY and CDR2 FYNNEI. The CDR3 sequence is CASSEEGTNSPLHF. CDR3 nucleotide sequence: TGTGCCAGCAGTGAAGAGGGGACAAATTCACCCCTCCACTTT.

The rearrangement uses TRBV9 and TRBJ1-2, with D tentatively TRBD1 (6 bases). The CDR3 runs 13 residues. Trimming removed 3 bases from V and 2 bases from J, with 8 bases in between. Per germline, CDR1 SGDLS and CDR2 YYNGEE. The CDR3 reads CASSAGENYGYTF. DNA of the CDR3: TGTGCCAGCAGCGCAGGGGAAAACTATGGCTACACCTTC. The full variable domain, rest sourced from reference TRBV9 and TRBJ1-2, is DSGVTQTPKHLITATGQRVTLRCSPRSGDLSVYWYQQSLDQGLQFLIQYYNGEERAKGNILERFSAQQFPDLHSELNLSSLELGDSALYFCASSAGENYGYTFGSGTRLTVV.

The chain employs TRBV6-5 and TRBJ2-7; a weak D match, TRBD2 (6 bases). CDR1 and CDR2 (germline): MNHEY, SVGAGI. The CDR3 loop spans 14 amino acids. The V end lost 5 bases, the J end lost 2 bases, and 13 bases lay between the germline ends. The CDR3 here is CASSPPGVPYEQYF. The DNA of the CDR3 is TGTGCCAGCAGTCCCCCGGGGGTTCCCTACGAGCAGTACTTC.

This chain connects TRBV12-3 or TRBV12-4 to TRBJ2-7; no reliable D call. The CDR3 totals 13 residues. Trimming took 3 bases from V and 1 from J, leaving 7 bases between them. The CDR3 bases are TGTGCCAGCAGTTTTACGGGTTCCTACGAGCAGTACGTC. Its protein product is CASSFTGSYEQYV.

This clone was seen many times. The chain is built from TRBV29-1 and TRBJ1-4, with TRBD1 matching over 8 bases. The CDR3 is 14 amino acids. The germline V gene encodes CDR1 SQVTM and CDR2 ANQGSEA. V shed 7 bases and J 2 bases; nucleotides not matched to a gene: 6. The CDR3 DNA follows: TGCAGCGCCGGACAGGGTTACACTAATGAAAAACTGTTTTTT. Its translation is CSAGQGYTNEKLFF.

This clone was seen only a few times. The J gene is TRBJ2-3, the V gene TRBV9; no clear D. Germline loops: CDR1 SGDLS, CDR2 YYNGEE. The CDR3 extends over 12 amino acids. V lost 7 bases, J lost 4 bases, and 10 bases lay in between. The CDR3 DNA sequence: TGTGCCAGCTCTAGTGGTGCAGATACGCAGTATTTT. Amino acids: CASSSGADTQYF.

Many counts were recorded for this clone. The chain's CDR3 is CASSLGTGDSPLHF. In nucleotides, the CDR3 is TGTGCCAGCAGCTTAGGGACAGGGGATTCACCCCTCCACTTT. The gene calls are TRBV7-9 and TRBJ1-6, with 9 bases identical to TRBD1. Germline CDR1 SEHNR, CDR2 FQNEAQ (reference sequence). The J segment lost 8 bases and the V segment lost 1 base, leaving 0 bases of the junction unmatched. This CDR3 contains 14 residues. Complete variable domain (other parts from reference TRBV7-9 and TRBJ1-6): DTGVSQNPRHKITKRGQNVTFRCDPISEHNRLYWYRQTLGQGPEFLTYFQNEAQLEKSRLLSDRFSAERPKGSFSTLEIQRTEQGDSAMYLCASSLGTGDSPLHFGNGTRLTVT.

V is TRBV24-1 and J is TRBJ2-5, with D possibly matching TRBD2 (5 bases). The CDR3 spans 17 residues. Germline V gene lookup returns CDR1 KGHDR and CDR2 SFDVKD. Between the trimmed V and J ends, which lost 0 bases and 5 bases, there was a span of 18 bases. DNA for the CDR3: TGTGCCACCAGTGATTTGTCGAGTTCGGGGAAATCGGAGACCCAGTACTTC. Its protein is CATSDLSSSGKSETQYF.

This rearrangement joins TRBV2 to TRBJ1-1, with unresolved D. The ends were cut back, 4 bases at V and 5 bases at J, with 11 bases in the middle. Germline V gene data show CDR1 as SNHLY and CDR2 as FYNNEI. This CDR3 comprises 13 residues. CDR3 DNA: TGTGCCAGCAGTGGGGAGGTTCGGACTGAAGCTTTCTTT. It yields the protein CASSGEVRTEAFF.